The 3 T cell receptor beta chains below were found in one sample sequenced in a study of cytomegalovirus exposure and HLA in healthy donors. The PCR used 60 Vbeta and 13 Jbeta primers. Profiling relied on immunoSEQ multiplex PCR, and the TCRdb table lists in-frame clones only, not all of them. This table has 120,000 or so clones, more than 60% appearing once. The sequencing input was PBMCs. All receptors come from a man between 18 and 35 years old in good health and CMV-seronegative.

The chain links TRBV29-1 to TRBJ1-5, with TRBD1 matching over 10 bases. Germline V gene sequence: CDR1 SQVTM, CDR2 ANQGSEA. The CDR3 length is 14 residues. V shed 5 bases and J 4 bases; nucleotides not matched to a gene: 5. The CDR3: CSVLDRGGNQPQHF. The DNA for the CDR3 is TGCAGCGTTTTGGACAGGGGGGGAAATCAGCCCCAGCATTTT. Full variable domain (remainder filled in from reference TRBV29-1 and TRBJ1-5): SAVISQKPSRDICQRGTSLTIQCQVDSQVTMMFWYRQQPGQSLTLIATANQGSEATYESGFVIDKFPISRPNLTFSTLTVSNMSPEDSSIYLCSVLDRGGNQPQHFGDGTRLSIL.

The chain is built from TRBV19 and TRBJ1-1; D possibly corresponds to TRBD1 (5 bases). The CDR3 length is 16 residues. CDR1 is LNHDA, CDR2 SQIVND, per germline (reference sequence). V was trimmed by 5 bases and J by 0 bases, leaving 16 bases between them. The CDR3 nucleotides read TGTGCCAGTAGTTCCGTCGGGGGACTCCTGAACACTGAAGCTTTCTTT. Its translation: CASSSVGGLLNTEAFF.

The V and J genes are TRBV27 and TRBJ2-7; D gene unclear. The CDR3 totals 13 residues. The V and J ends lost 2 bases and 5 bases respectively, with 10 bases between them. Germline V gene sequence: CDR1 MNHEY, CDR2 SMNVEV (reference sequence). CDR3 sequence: CASSLKPTHEQYF. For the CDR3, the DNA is TGTGCCAGCAGTTTAAAGCCAACCCACGAGCAGTACTTC.